This T cell receptor beta chain derives from a study of blood T cell repertoires in COVID-19. As for the study in general: Sites across the United States, Italy and Spain contributed samples from acute and convalescent COVID-19. The analysed material was cDNA or gDNA that came from T cells, B-cell-depleted T cells, or PBMCs.

With 0 bases removed from V and 8 bases from J, the gap between germline ends came to 14 bases. This CDR3 contains 15 residues. The germline V gene has CDR1 SGHTA and CDR2 FQGTGA. Per the original methods: Reference gene primer amplification in the assay estimated nucleated cell counts. Clones were read by immunoSEQ multiplex PCR, and TCRdb kept only the in-frame ones, dropping some. V and J calls and clone size are those listed in that table; D and trimming were worked out from the DNA. The sample holds roughly 75,000 clones, roughly 83% seen once. This TCR derives from a man in his 70s with acute or convalescent COVID-19. V usage is TRBV7-3 and J usage is TRBJ2-1, with D possibly TRBD2 on 6 matching bases. Sequencing used peripheral blood. CDR3 protein: CASSLTPGAVDEQFF. The CDR3 DNA reads as TGTGCCAGCAGCTTAACACCGGGAGCAGTCGATGAGCAGTTCTTC.